This T cell receptor (beta chain) comes out of a study of blood T cell repertoires in COVID-19. The authors' processing: Estimation of nucleated cell counts was performed using reference gene primer amplification. The assay was immunoSEQ multiplex PCR, and TCRdb's table has in-frame clones only and misses some. D and trimming come from the DNA, and the V and J calls and clone size come from that table. The sample holds approximately 280,000 clones, around nine tenths seen once. Trimming removed 0 bases from V and 9 bases from J, with 18 bases in between. The CDR3 sequence is 16 residues long. The germline gives CDR1 GTSNPN, CDR2 SVGIG (reference sequence).

Sample: PBMCs or T cells enriched from blood (not recorded which). V is TRBV30 and J is TRBJ1-6; D is ambiguous. This sequence was found in a woman aged 18-29 years who had recovered from COVID-19. The CDR3 loop is CAWSVAIVGSGSPLHF. The CDR3 bases are TGTGCCTGGAGTGTAGCTATTGTTGGCTCGGGTTCACCCCTCCACTTT.